This T cell receptor beta chain was identified during a study of cytotoxic CD8 clonotypes in ibrutinib-treated CLL. In regard to this clone: No antigen is known for it.

V was pared by 3 bases and J by 5 bases, with 10 bases between. The CDR3 has 12 residues. From germline, CDR1 is GTSNPN and CDR2 SVGIG (reference sequence). Study outcomes and limitations: Clonality rose at ibrutinib response, held steady in sustained remission, and fell toward baseline at progression.

Profiling relied on immunoSEQ multiplex PCR, and the TCRdb table lists in-frame clones only, not all of them. This sample has fewer than 20,000 clones, with about 61% found just once. The sequences come from PBMCs, collected after 12 months of ibrutinib treatment. The receptor comes from a human donor with chronic lymphocytic leukemia. The rearrangement uses TRBV30 and TRBJ1-2; D call uncertain. CDR3 nucleotides: TGTGCCTGGAGCAACGGTGCGTATGGCTACACCTTC. This encodes CAWSNGAYGYTF.